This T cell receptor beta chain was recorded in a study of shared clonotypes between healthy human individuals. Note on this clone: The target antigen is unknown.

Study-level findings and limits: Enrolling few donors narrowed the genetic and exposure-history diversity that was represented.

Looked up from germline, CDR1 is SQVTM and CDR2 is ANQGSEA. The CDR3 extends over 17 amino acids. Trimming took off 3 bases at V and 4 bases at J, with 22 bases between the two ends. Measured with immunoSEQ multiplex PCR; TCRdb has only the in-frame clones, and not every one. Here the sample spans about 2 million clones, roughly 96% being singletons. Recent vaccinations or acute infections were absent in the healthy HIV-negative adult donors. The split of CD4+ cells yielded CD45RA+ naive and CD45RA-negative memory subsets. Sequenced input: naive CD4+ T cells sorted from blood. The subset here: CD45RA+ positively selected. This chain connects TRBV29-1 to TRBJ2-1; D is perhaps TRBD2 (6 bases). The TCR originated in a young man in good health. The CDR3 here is CSVDGSGSGEIYNEQFF. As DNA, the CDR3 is TGCAGCGTTGATGGTTCAGGGTCGGGGGAGATTTACAATGAGCAGTTCTTC.